Following are 7 T cell receptor beta chains from one sample sequenced in a study of blood T cell repertoires in COVID-19. TCRdb's table, derived via immunoSEQ multiplex PCR, lists solely in-frame clones and lacks some. Here the sample spans over 200,000 clones, approximately 90% being singletons. Sequencing was done on a sample of PBMCs or T cells enriched from blood (not recorded which). Receptor source: a man aged 30 to 45 who had recovered from COVID-19.

The chain combines TRBV5-1 with TRBJ2-7; TRBD1 matches 7 bases. Trimming at V came to 2 bases and at J to 5 bases, leaving 10 bases not matched to a gene. The CDR3 runs to 15 residues. The germline CDR1 and CDR2 sequences are SGHRS and YFSETQ. In DNA form, the CDR3 reads TGCGCCAGCAGCTTCGCAACTACAGGGGTCGACGAGCAGTACTTC. Translation: CASSFATTGVDEQYF.

The gene calls are TRBV21-1 and TRBJ2-1; the table's D call TRBD2 went unverified against the DNA. TRBV21-1 is given as a pseudogene. The CDR3 loop spans 16 amino acids. CDR3 in amino acids: CASSKAEGMSRNEQFF. Here the CDR3 DNA reads TGTGCCAGCAGCAAAGCCGAGGGCATGTCGAGGAATGAGCAGTTCTTC.

The V and J genes are TRBV25-1 and TRBJ2-7; D uncertain. V shed 4 bases and J shed 2 bases, with 12 bases lying between them. CDR1 is MGHDK and CDR2 is SYGVNS in the germline V gene. The CDR3 covers 14 residues. The CDR3 DNA reads as TGTGCCAGCAGTGGGTGGAGTAGCACCTACGAGCAGTACTTC. Protein: CASSGWSSTYEQYF.

V is TRBV7-2 and J is TRBJ2-5; TRBD2 agrees at 10 bases. In germline, CDR1 is SGHTA, CDR2 FQGNSA. The CDR3 runs 15 residues. V was clipped by 5 bases and J by 2 bases; unmatched bases: 5. CDR3 in DNA: TGTGCCAGCAGCCCCCGGACTAGCGGACAAGAGACCCAGTACTTC. It is translated as CASSPRTSGQETQYF.

The CDR3 coding sequence is TGTGCCAGCAGTTACTCCCCTAGCGGAACCTACGAGCAGTACTTC. This translates into CASSYSPSGTYEQYF. This chain links TRBV6-5 with TRBJ2-7; the match to TRBD2 covers 7 bases. This CDR3 spans 15 amino acids. The germline CDR1 and CDR2 sequences are MNHEY and SVGAGI. The V gene end was trimmed by 0 bases and the J gene end by 2 bases; junction bases not matched to a gene: 4.

The chain carries TRBV4-2 and TRBJ1-4; 7 nucleotides line up with TRBD1. Germline V lookup: CDR1 LGHNA, CDR2 YNFKEQ. The V segment lost 1 base and the J segment 8 bases; nucleotides outside the gene matches: 10. CDR3 length: 16 residues. The DNA for the CDR3 is TGTGCCAGCAGCCAAGTTCCTAGGGGGCCGGGGGAAAAACTGTTTTTT. Its protein is CASSQVPRGPGEKLFF.

Comment on this clone: Other DNA sequences of this sample code for an identical CDR3. The V and J genes are TRBV5-6 and TRBJ2-2; the D gene is possibly TRBD2 (5 bases). Trimming pared 0 bases from V and 2 bases from J, leaving 14 bases between. This CDR3 comprises 17 residues. Per the germline V gene, CDR1 is SGHDT and CDR2 is YYEEEE. The CDR3 nucleotides read TGTGCCAGCAGCTTGGCTGGGCTAGCCGCCAACACCGGGGAGCTGTTTTTT. Protein sequence: CASSLAGLAANTGELFF.